This T cell receptor (beta chain) was recorded in a study of cytomegalovirus exposure and HLA in healthy donors. General study results and limits: Using a false discovery rate of 0.05, a later analysis showed that approximately 16,000 TCR beta sequences were associated with HLA alleles. TCR beta V- and J-gene trimming, according to a later analysis, was linked to a missense DCLRE1C variant.

About this clone itself: Antigen unknown.

Looked up from germline, CDR1 is KGHSH and CDR2 is LQKENI. After removal of 2 bases from V and 5 bases from J, the junction contained 9 bases not matched to a gene. CDR3 length: 16 amino acids. The study ran its PCR with 60 Vbeta and 13 Jbeta primers. The assay was immunoSEQ multiplex PCR, and TCRdb's table has in-frame clones only and misses some. Of some 170,000 clones in the sample, 60% to 80% were seen once. The TCR sequence derives from a man in his forties or fifties in good health and CMV-seropositive. The chain couples TRBV18 to TRBJ2-5; 9 positions match TRBD2. Sequenced: PBMCs. In nucleotides, the CDR3 is TGTGCCAGCTCACCAAGAGCGGGAGGAGGAGGGGAGACCCAGTACTTC. Translated: CASSPRAGGGGETQYF.